The entry below gives a single TCR beta chain sequence along with its context. What it recognizes is unknown. The sample is drawn from a study of T cell responses to AZD1222 COVID-19 vaccine. Study outcomes and limitations: Baseline seropositivity occurred in only a handful of AZD1222 recipients. White British people made up most donors, females outnumbered males, and clonal diversity was possibly underestimated.

Profiling relied on immunoSEQ multiplex PCR, and the TCRdb table lists in-frame clones only, not all of them. The sample lists around 120,000 clones, 80% to 90% occurring once. Recipients boosted at about 4 weeks or about 12 weeks are pooled. The source of this sequence is an adult who received the AZD1222 COVID-19 vaccine. The starting material was peripheral blood, obtained 28 days after the second AZD1222 dose.

The DNA of the CDR3 is TGTGCCAGCAGCTTAAGGACAGGGATGAACACTGAAGCTTTCTTT. Translating gives CASSLRTGMNTEAFF. The chain combines TRBV5-4 with TRBJ1-1, with 8 bases lining up with TRBD1. The CDR3 extends over 15 amino acids. The V gene's germline CDR1 is SGHNT and CDR2 YYREEE (reference sequence). Germline trimming cut 2 bases from V and 0 bases from J; bases unmatched to any gene: 3.